This is a list of T cell receptor beta chains from one sample in a study of shared clonotypes between healthy human individuals. Profiling relied on immunoSEQ multiplex PCR, and the TCRdb table lists in-frame clones only, not all of them. The data hold about 2.4 million clones, with approximately 93% observed a single time. Sample: naive CD4+ T cells from PBMCs. Receptors originate from a man aged 18 to 29 in good health. Some clones in this sample may be carry-over from other donors' samples. CDR3s leave out the opening cysteine and the closing phenylalanine or tryptophan.

15 | TRBV5-6 | ASSLAGLAGGVDTQY
13 | TRBV5-1 | ASRVAALRVDTQY
12 | TRBV7-3 | ASSRLAGVDEQF
13 | TRBV6-6 | ASSPNVGGTDTQY
11 | TRBV30 | ACTRQGPTEAF
10 | TRBV5-6 | ASSVGTDTQY
16 | TRBV7-2 | ASSPRTSGSLGYNEQF
16 | TRBV5-1 | ASSSPPQNRTRHTEAF
13 | TRBV28 | ASSEPRDRGYEQY
11 | TRBV6-5 | ASRAGTIYGYT
11 | TRBV7-6 | ASSLRTESGYT
10 | TRBV30 | AWRGNRVAAF
11 | TRBV29-1 | SVGDQLGEKLF
11 | TRBV6-5 | ASSYGGSGPQH
13 | TRBV13 | ASSRGQDKGYGYT
17 | TRBV18 | ASSFGVTGIMSSYNEQF
13 | TRBV28 | ASIGPDRVTYRYT